What follows is one TCR beta chain and its context. Its target is not known. The CDR3 extends over 15 amino acids. V lost 2 bases to trimming and J lost 5 bases, with 12 bases between them. CDR1 and CDR2 (germline): SGHTA, FQGNSA. The data were taken from a study of cytomegalovirus exposure and HLA in healthy donors. Turning to the study itself: Genotyping of hundreds of donors showed that 80% to 90% belonged to the Caucasian-associated ancestry cluster.

PCR involved 60 Vbeta and 13 Jbeta primers. The method was immunoSEQ multiplex PCR; TCRdb's version includes in-frame clones alone and lacks a portion of them. Among under 150,000 clones, around 73% were seen once, and the ten largest hold about 1.2%. Points from the study as a whole: It was reported that TCR beta sequences correctly inferred the HLA-A and HLA-B alleles for most subjects.

The clonotype originates from a woman between 40 and 55 years old in good health and CMV-seronegative. The specimen was PBMCs. The chain carries TRBV7-2 and TRBJ2-2; possibly TRBD2 for D (6 bases). Here the CDR3 reads CASSLQGAGTGELFF. The CDR3 region has the DNA TGTGCCAGCAGCTTACAAGGGGCGGGGACCGGGGAGCTGTTTTTT.